This T cell receptor beta chain emerged from a study of T cell responses to AZD1222 COVID-19 vaccine. A remark on this clone: What it binds is not known.

Germline lookup yields CDR1 LGHDT and CDR2 YNNKEL (reference sequence). Unmatched junction bases numbered 4, after V lost 4 bases and J lost 1 base. This CDR3 region has 15 residues. Study conclusions and caveats: Across the whole spike, CD4 TCRs peaked at regions 160-218 and 743-854.

Repertoires were generated with immunoSEQ multiplex PCR, while TCRdb's copy carries only in-frame clones and drops some. This sample has 95,000 to 100,000 clones; about 90% occur once, and the top ten carry more than 15%. The receptor was isolated from an adult in good health. The sample was peripheral blood, taken on day 0 of AZD1222 vaccination. The chain recombines TRBV3-1 (or the pseudogene TRBV3-2) with TRBJ2-1, with TRBD1 matching 7 bases. The CDR3 sequence: CASSRDSPSYNEQFF. The CDR3 nucleotides read TGTGCCAGCAGCCGGGACAGCCCATCCTACAATGAGCAGTTCTTC.